Each of the 20 T cell receptor beta chains below was sequenced from the same sample in a study of blood T cell repertoires in COVID-19. Produced via immunoSEQ multiplex PCR; TCRdb's table is partial and in-frame only. This sample yields roughly 23,000 clones, of which 85% to 90% are seen a single time; about 5.7% belongs to the top ten. The specimen was peripheral blood. These TCRs come from a woman aged 80 or over with active COVID-19.

V is TRBV12-2 and J is TRBJ1-5. TRBV12-2 is described as a pseudogene. This CDR3 comprises 15 residues. The CDR3 spells CASRLAGGSLGPQHF. Here the CDR3 DNA reads TGTGCAAGTCGCTTAGCGGGAGGTTCCTTGGGGCCCCAGCATTTT.

This rearrangement joins TRBV7-3 to TRBJ2-1; 8 positions match TRBD2. Germline CDR1 and CDR2: SGHTA and FQGTGA. Losses at the gene ends were 1 base for V and 5 bases for J; bases not matched to a gene: 4. This CDR3 contains 15 residues. CDR3 protein: CASSLSRGGHNEQFF. The CDR3, as DNA: TGTGCCAGCAGCTTAAGCCGGGGGGGACACAATGAGCAGTTCTTC. The complete variable domain, with remaining parts taken from reference TRBV7-3 and TRBJ2-1, reads GAGVSQTPSNKVTEKGKYVELRCDPISGHTALYWYRQSLGQGPEFLIYFQGTGAADDSGLPNDRFFAVRPEGSVSTLKIQRTERGDSAVYLCASSLSRGGHNEQFFGPGTRLTVL.

V and J are TRBV7-9 and TRBJ1-1; 9 positions match TRBD1. Germline values: CDR1 SEHNR, CDR2 FQNEAQ (reference sequence). The CDR3 is 16 residues long. Trimming cost V 3 bases and J 3 bases; bases outside gene matches: 8. The DNA for the CDR3 is TGTGCCAGCAGCTTTGGGGACAGGGCCAGCTACACTGAAGCTTTCTTT. Encoded protein: CASSFGDRASYTEAFF.

CDR3 bases: TGCGCCAGCAGCTCGCAATTGGGACAGGGGGCGTTGTACGAGCAGTACTTC. This encodes CASSSQLGQGALYEQYF. This chain uses TRBV5-1 with TRBJ2-7; 12 bases fit TRBD1. This CDR3 has 17 residues. The ends lost 3 bases at V and 4 bases at J; junction bases unmatched: 11. Germline assignment: CDR1 SGHRS and CDR2 YFSETQ.

The chain combines TRBV5-8 with TRBJ2-1; 11 bases are shared with TRBD2. CDR3 length: 15 residues. V lost 1 base to trimming and J lost 4 bases; unmatched junction nucleotides: 1. CDR1 is SGHTS and CDR2 is YDEGEE in the germline V gene. The chain's CDR3 is CASSLTSGGYNEQFF. CDR3 bases: TGTGCCAGCAGCTTGACTAGCGGGGGATACAATGAGCAGTTCTTC.

The genes are TRBV6-2 or TRBV6-3 and TRBJ2-3; TRBD2 aligns across 11 bases. Per germline, CDR1 MNHEY and CDR2 SVGEGT. Trimming cost V 6 bases and J 0 bases; bases outside gene matches: 5. This CDR3 spans 16 amino acids. The CDR3 reads CASSIAGGASTDTQYF. CDR3 DNA sequence: TGTGCCAGCAGCATAGCGGGGGGGGCTAGCACAGATACGCAGTATTTT.

The chain links TRBV19 to TRBJ2-7; D remains unclear. The CDR3 loop spans 18 amino acids. Trimming cost V 4 bases and J 0 bases, with 22 bases left between them. The germline V gene encodes CDR1 LNHDA and CDR2 SQIVND (reference sequence). The CDR3 is CASSTYLGEAGSSYEQYF. CDR3 DNA sequence: TGTGCCAGTAGTACCTACCTCGGTGAGGCTGGCAGCTCCTACGAGCAGTACTTC.

The rearrangement uses TRBV27 and TRBJ1-2; D gene uncertain. Trimming stripped 6 bases from V and 2 bases from J, with 22 bases between. The CDR3 runs to 17 residues. The V gene's germline CDR1 is MNHEY and CDR2 SMNVEV (reference sequence). The CDR3 is CASSRLPLLQVNYGYTF. The CDR3 region has the DNA TGTGCCAGCAGCCGCCTGCCCCTTCTCCAGGTGAACTATGGCTACACCTTC.

V gene TRBV20-1 combines with J gene TRBJ1-1; D is possibly TRBD1 (6 bases). The V end was cut by 3 bases, the J end by 7 bases, with 12 bases between. The CDR3 is 12 amino acids. Germline CDR1 and CDR2: DFQATT and SNEGSKA (reference sequence). The CDR3 DNA reads as TGCAGTGCTAGTCCCACAGGGTATGAAGCTTTCTTT. Protein sequence: CSASPTGYEAFF.

CDR3: CASSQDRGANTGELFF. CDR3 in DNA: TGCGCCAGCAGCCAAGATCGGGGGGCGAACACCGGGGAGCTGTTTTTT. The rearrangement joins TRBV4-3 to TRBJ2-2, with TRBD2 identical over 7 bases. Germline lookup yields CDR1 LGHNA and CDR2 YSLEER. V was clipped by 0 bases and J by 0 bases; unmatched bases: 1. The CDR3 runs to 16 residues.

J is TRBJ2-7 and V is TRBV5-1, with 10 nucleotides matching TRBD1. Germline values: CDR1 SGHRS, CDR2 YFSETQ. CDR3 length: 15 residues. The junction had 10 bases not matched to a gene; V was cut back by 4 bases and J by 6 bases. CDR3 protein: CASSTGGTGAGEQYF. The DNA of the CDR3 is TGCGCCAGCAGCACCGGAGGGACAGGGGCTGGCGAGCAGTACTTC.

The chain links TRBV6-5 to TRBJ2-7; TRBD1 aligns across 9 bases. V lost 11 bases to trimming and J lost 6 bases; unmatched junction nucleotides: 8. Per the germline V gene, CDR1 is MNHEY and CDR2 is SVGAGI. The CDR3 loop spans 12 amino acids. The CDR3 loop is CAARDRASEQYF. The CDR3 region has the DNA TGTGCCGCCCGGGACAGGGCCAGCGAGCAGTACTTC.

The J gene is TRBJ2-7, the V gene TRBV5-8; a weak D match, TRBD1 (5 bases). CDR1 SGHTS and CDR2 YDEGEE come from the germline V gene. Trimming cost V 3 bases and J 2 bases, with 9 bases left between them. The CDR3 consists of 13 residues. As DNA, the CDR3 is TGTGCCAGCAGCTCAGACAGCACCTACGAGCAGTACTTC. It yields the protein CASSSDSTYEQYF.

This clone was recorded only once. The chain recombines TRBV5-1 with TRBJ2-1, with 11 bases lining up with TRBD2. J gave up 8 bases and V 5 bases, and 9 bases lay outside the gene matches. The CDR3 is made up of 15 amino acids. CDR1 is SGHRS and CDR2 is YFSETQ in the germline V gene. The CDR3 DNA follows: TGCGCCAGCAGGGGGGGACTAGCGGACTTTGATGAGCAGTTCTTC. Amino acid sequence: CASRGGLADFDEQFF.

This chain links TRBV3-1 (or the pseudogene TRBV3-2) with TRBJ2-7, with 8 bases that match TRBD2. Germline trimming cut 1 base from V and 0 bases from J; bases unmatched to any gene: 5. Germline-derived CDR1 and CDR2 are LGHDT and YNNKEL (reference sequence). This CDR3 has 16 amino acids. The CDR3 here is CASSQGRGGSSYEQYF. The CDR3, as DNA: TGTGCCAGCAGCCAAGGACGCGGGGGGTCCTCCTACGAGCAGTACTTC.

J is TRBJ1-5 and V is TRBV5-6; D may be TRBD1 (5 bases). This CDR3 region has 14 residues. Trimming left V 3 bases short and J 7 bases short, with 14 bases between. Germline V gene data show CDR1 as SGHDT and CDR2 as YYEEEE. This CDR3 is CASSSYTGDQPQHF. Here the CDR3 DNA reads TGTGCCAGCAGCTCGTATACAGGTGACCAGCCCCAGCATTTT.

The chain links TRBV14 to TRBJ2-3; TRBD2 matches at 9 bases. Losses at the gene ends were 2 bases for V and 2 bases for J; bases not matched to a gene: 20. The V gene's germline CDR1 is SGHDN and CDR2 FVKESK. This CDR3 spans 21 amino acids. In DNA, the CDR3 is TGTGCCAGCAGCCAAAAGATCTTTGGTGGGTCGGGACTAGCTTCCACAGATACGCAGTATTTT. Its protein is CASSQKIFGGSGLASTDTQYF. The full variable domain, completed using reference TRBV14 and TRBJ2-3, is EAGVTQFPSHSVIEKGQTVTLRCDPISGHDNLYWYRRVMGKEIKFLLHFVKESKQDESGMPNNRFLAERTGGTYSTLKVQPAELEDSGVYFCASSQKIFGGSGLASTDTQYFGPGTRLTVL.

V is TRBV6-2 or TRBV6-3 and J is TRBJ1-2, with TRBD1 matching 7 bases. The CDR3 runs 13 residues. Germline V gene lookup returns CDR1 MNHEY and CDR2 SVGEGT. V shed 5 bases and J 4 bases; nucleotides not matched to a gene: 4. The CDR3 region is CASSKTGSYGYTF. The DNA for the CDR3 is TGTGCCAGCAGTAAGACAGGGTCCTATGGCTACACCTTC.

This clone was recorded only once. CDR3 DNA sequence: TGTGCCAGCAGCTTATACAGGGTTGGCAATGAGCAGTTCTTC. It yields the protein CASSLYRVGNEQFF. The J gene is TRBJ2-1, the V gene TRBV11-3, with TRBD1 as a possible D gene (6 bases). CDR3 length equals 14 residues. V gave up 2 bases and J gave up 6 bases, with 11 bases separating them. Germline CDR1 reads SGHNT; CDR2 reads YENEEA.

The V gene is TRBV18, the J gene TRBJ2-7, with a weak D call TRBD1 (5 bases). With 4 bases removed from V and 0 bases from J, the gap between germline ends came to 10 bases. Germline assignment: CDR1 KGHSH and CDR2 LQKENI. This CDR3 is 14 amino acids long. The CDR3 coding sequence is TGTGCCAGCTCACAGGGGTCGAGCTCCTACGAGCAGTACTTC. This translates into CASSQGSSSYEQYF.